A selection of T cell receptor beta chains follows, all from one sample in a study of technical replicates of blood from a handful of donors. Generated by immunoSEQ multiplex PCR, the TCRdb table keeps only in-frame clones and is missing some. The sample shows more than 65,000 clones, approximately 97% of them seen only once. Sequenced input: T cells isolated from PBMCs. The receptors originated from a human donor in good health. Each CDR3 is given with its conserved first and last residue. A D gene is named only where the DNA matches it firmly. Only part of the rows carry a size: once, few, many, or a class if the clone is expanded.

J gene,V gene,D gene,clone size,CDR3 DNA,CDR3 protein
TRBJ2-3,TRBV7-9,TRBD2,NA,TGTGCCAGCAGCTTAGCTGGGGGTAGCGGGACAGATACGCAGTATTTT,CASSLAGGSGTDTQYF
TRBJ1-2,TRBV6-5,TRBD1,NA,TGTGCCAGCAGCCAGGGGGCATATGGCTACACCTTC,CASSQGAYGYTF
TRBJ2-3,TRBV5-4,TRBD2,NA,TGTGCCAGCAGCGGGGGACTAGCGGGAGGCGGGCTGGGCACAGATACGCAGTATTTT,CASSGGLAGGGLGTDTQYF
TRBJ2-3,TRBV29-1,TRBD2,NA,TGCAGCGTTGAAGATCGCGGGGGGCAGACAGATACGCAGTATTTT,CSVEDRGGQTDTQYF
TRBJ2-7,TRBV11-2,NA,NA,TGTGCCAGCAGCTTACCGTCGGGACACCTAGTCTACGAGCAGTACTTC,CASSLPSGHLVYEQYF
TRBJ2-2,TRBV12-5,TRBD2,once,TGTGCTAGTGGTCCATCGGGACTAGCGAACGGGGAGCTGTTTTTT,CASGPSGLANGELFF
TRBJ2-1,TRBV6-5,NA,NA,TGTGCCAGCAGGTTGTCGGGAGAATCTCATGAGCAGTTCTTC,CASRLSGESHEQFF
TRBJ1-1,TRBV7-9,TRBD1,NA,TGTGCCAGCAGCTCCGGGACAGTAGACACTGAAGCTTTCTTT,CASSSGTVDTEAFF
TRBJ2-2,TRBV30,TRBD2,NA,TGTGCCTGGAGTGACTTACTAGCGGGAGAAGGCGGGGAGCTGTTTTTT,CAWSDLLAGEGGELFF
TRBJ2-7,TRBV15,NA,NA,TGTGCCACCAGCAGAGATCGACACTACGAGCAGTACTTC,CATSRDRHYEQYF
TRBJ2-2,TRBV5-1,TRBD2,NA,TGCGCCAGCAGCGCGCCGGGACTAGCCACTACCGGGGAGCTGTTTTTT,CASSAPGLATTGELFF
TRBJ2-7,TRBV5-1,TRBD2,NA,TGCGCCAGCAGCTTACAGGGACAGAAACCGGGACTAGCTACCTACGAGCAGTACTTC,CASSLQGQKPGLATYEQYF
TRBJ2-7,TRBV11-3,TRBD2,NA,TGTGCCAGCAGCTTAGGGACTAGCGGGAGCTACGAGCAGTACTTC,CASSLGTSGSYEQYF
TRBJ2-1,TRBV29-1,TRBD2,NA,TGCAGCATATACGGGACTAGCGGGAGTAATGAGCAGTTCTTC,CSIYGTSGSNEQFF
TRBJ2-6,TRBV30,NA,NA,TGTGCCTGGCAGGGGCATGGGGCCAACGTCCTGACTTTC,CAWQGHGANVLTF
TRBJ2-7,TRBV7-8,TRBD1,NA,TGTGCCAGCAGCCCTCGGGACAGATCCTACGAGCAGTACTTC,CASSPRDRSYEQYF
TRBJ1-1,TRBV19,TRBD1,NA,TGTGCCAGTAGTCCCGACCCCGGACAGGAGAATAGAGCTTTCTTT,CASSPDPGQENRAFF
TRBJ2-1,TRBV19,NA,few,TGTGCCAGTAGTATGGCCCGCTACAATGAGCAGTTCTTC,CASSMARYNEQFF
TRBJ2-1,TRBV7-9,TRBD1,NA,TGTGCCAGCAGCTTCCCCGGGACAGGATACAATGAGCAGTTCTTC,CASSFPGTGYNEQFF
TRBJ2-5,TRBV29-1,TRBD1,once,TGCAGCGTAGGACAGGGGGCTCTGGCCGGAGAGACCCAGTACTTC,CSVGQGALAGETQYF
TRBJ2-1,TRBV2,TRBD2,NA,TGTGCCAGCAGTGAACTAGCGGGAGTCTACAATGAGCAGTTCTTC,CASSELAGVYNEQFF
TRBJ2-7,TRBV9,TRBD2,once,TGTGCCAGCAGTCAGGGGACTAGCGGAACCTACGAGCAGTACTTC,CASSQGTSGTYEQYF
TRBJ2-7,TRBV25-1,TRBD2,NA,TGTGCCAGCAGTGATCTAGGACTAGCGGGAGGAGGAACCTACGAGCAGTACTTC,CASSDLGLAGGGTYEQYF
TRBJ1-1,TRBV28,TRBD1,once,TGTGCCAGCAGTTTTTGGGACAGGTACACTGAAGCTTTCTTT,CASSFWDRYTEAFF
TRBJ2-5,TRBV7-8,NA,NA,TGTGCCAGCAGCTTAGCGGGACTTCTAGAGACCCAGTACTTC,CASSLAGLLETQYF
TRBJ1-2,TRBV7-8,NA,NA,TGTGCCAGCAGCTTAGCAAGTACTCCCTATGGCTACACCTTC,CASSLASTPYGYTF
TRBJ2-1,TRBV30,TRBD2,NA,TGTGCCTGGGAAGGGATTGAAGCGGGGATTTACAATGAGCAGTTCTTC,CAWEGIEAGIYNEQFF
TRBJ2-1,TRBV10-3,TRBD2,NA,TGTGCCATCAGTGAGGAAACTAGCGGGAAAACGGTCTTC,CAISEETSGKTVF
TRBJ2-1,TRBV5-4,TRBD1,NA,TGTGCCAGCAGCTTGCGGGACAGGTCCTACAATGAGCAGTTCTTC,CASSLRDRSYNEQFF
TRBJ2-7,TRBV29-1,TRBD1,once,TGCAGCGTTGACCCGGGACAGGGAATCGGCGAGCAGTACTTC,CSVDPGQGIGEQYF
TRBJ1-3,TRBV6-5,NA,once,TGTGCCAGCAGTTACCAGGCAGGGGCGGGAAACACCATATATTTT,CASSYQAGAGNTIYF
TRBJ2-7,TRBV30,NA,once,TGTGCCCTGGAGGTAAATGTTTTCGAGCAGTACTTC,CALEVNVFEQYF
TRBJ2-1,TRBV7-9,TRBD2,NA,TGTGCCAGCAGCTTTTTAGCGGGCCTTAGCTCCTACAATGAGCAGTTCTTC,CASSFLAGLSSYNEQFF
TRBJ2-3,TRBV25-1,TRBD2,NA,TGTGCCAGCAGTGAATTTAGCGGGAAGTCGGTAGATACGCAGTATTTT,CASSEFSGKSVDTQYF
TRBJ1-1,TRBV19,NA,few,TGTGCCAGTAGCTCAATGGCACAATCTGAAGCTTTCTTT,CASSSMAQSEAFF
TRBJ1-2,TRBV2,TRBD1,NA,TGTGCCGGAAGGACAGGGACTAACTATGGCTACACCTTC,CAGRTGTNYGYTF
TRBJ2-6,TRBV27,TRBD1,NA,TGTGCCACCCGGGGACAGGGGGAAATCTGGGCCAACGTCCTGACTTTC,CATRGQGEIWANVLTF
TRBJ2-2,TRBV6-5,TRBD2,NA,TGTGCCAGCAGTGGACTAGCGGGAGTTATCGGGGAGCTGTTTTTT,CASSGLAGVIGELFF
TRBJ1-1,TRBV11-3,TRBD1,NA,TGTGCCAGCAGCTCTTGGACAGGCCCGAAAGGCACTGAAGCTTTCTTT,CASSSWTGPKGTEAFF
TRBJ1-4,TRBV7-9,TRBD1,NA,TGTGCCAGCAGCTTAATTAGGACAGGGGAGGATGAAAAACTGTTTTTT,CASSLIRTGEDEKLFF
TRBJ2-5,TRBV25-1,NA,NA,TGTGCCAGCAGGGGGCGAAAAGAGACCCAGTACTTC,CASRGRKETQYF
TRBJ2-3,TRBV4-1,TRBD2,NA,TGCGCCAGCAGCCCCCTAGCGGGAGGGAGCACAGATACGCAGTATTTT,CASSPLAGGSTDTQYF
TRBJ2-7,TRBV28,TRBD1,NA,TGTGCCAGCAGTCCTGACAGGGTCAACGAGCAGTACTTC,CASSPDRVNEQYF
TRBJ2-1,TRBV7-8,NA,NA,TGTGCCAAAAACCAGGGCGAAAAGTCCTACAATGAGCAGTTCTTC,CAKNQGEKSYNEQFF
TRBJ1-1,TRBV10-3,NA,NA,TGTGCCATCAGTGGTTCGACAGTGAACACTGAAGCTTTCTTT,CAISGSTVNTEAFF
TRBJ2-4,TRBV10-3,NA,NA,TGTGCCAGTATCCCGGGAGATGGAACCAAAAACATTCAGTACTTC,CASIPGDGTKNIQYF
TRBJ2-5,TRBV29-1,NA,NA,TGCAGCGTCCTCCTCGAGGACCAAGAGACCCAGTACTTC,CSVLLEDQETQYF
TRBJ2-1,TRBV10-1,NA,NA,TGCGCCAGCAGGCCGGGACATAATGAGCAGTTCTTC,CASRPGHNEQFF
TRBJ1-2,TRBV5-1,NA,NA,TGCGCCAGCAGCTTGGAAGGCAGGAACTATGGCTACACCTTC,CASSLEGRNYGYTF
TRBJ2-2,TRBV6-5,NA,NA,TGTGCCAGCTCAACGCAGGGAGGAACCGGGGAGCTGTTTTTT,CASSTQGGTGELFF
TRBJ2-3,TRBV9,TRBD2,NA,TGTGCCAGCAGCCTACGGACTAGCGGGAGGGATACGCAGTATTTT,CASSLRTSGRDTQYF
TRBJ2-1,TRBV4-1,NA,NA,TGCGCCAGCAGCCAAGTACTCTGGGCGTATTATTCCTACAATGAGCAGTTCTTC,CASSQVLWAYYSYNEQFF
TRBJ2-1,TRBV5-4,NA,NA,TGTGCCAGCAGCTTGGGGGGGGACAATGAGCAGTTCTTC,CASSLGGDNEQFF
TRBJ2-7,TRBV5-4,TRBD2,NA,TGTGCCAGCAGCTCCGGACTAGCGGGGGCATACGAGCAGTACTTC,CASSSGLAGAYEQYF